These T cell receptor beta chains were read from a single sample in a study of blood T cell repertoires in COVID-19. Method: immunoSEQ multiplex PCR; TCRdb's copy keeps in-frame clones and lacks some. The top ten hold roughly 17% of the sample, which has 25,000 to 30,000 clones, roughly nine tenths seen once. Sequencing was performed on peripheral blood. These receptors originate from a human donor in a cohort sampled during active COVID-19. CDR3s include the opening cysteine and the closing phenylalanine or tryptophan. A D gene is named only where the DNA matches it firmly. A clone size is listed for some rows: how often the clone was seen (once, few, many), or a class if it is expanded.

size: .
D: .
V: TRBV2
J: TRBJ2-1
CDR3: CASSPTWNEQFF
DNA: TGTGCCAGCAGCCCTACGTGGAATGAGCAGTTCTTC

size: .
D: .
V: TRBV18
J: TRBJ2-5
CDR3: CASSPSSDQETQYF
DNA: TGTGCCAGCTCACCATCTAGCGACCAAGAGACCCAGTACTTC

size: .
D: .
V: TRBV15
J: TRBJ1-5
CDR3: CATSRVSRDNQPQHF
DNA: TGTGCCACCAGCAGAGTTTCCAGGGACAATCAGCCCCAGCATTTT

size: .
D: .
V: TRBV5-4
J: TRBJ2-1
CDR3: CASSLGGHNEQFF
DNA: TGTGCCAGCAGCTTAGGCGGTCACAATGAGCAGTTCTTC

size: .
D: .
V: TRBV19
J: TRBJ2-4
CDR3: CASTSGADGAKNIQYF
DNA: TGTGCCAGTACCTCAGGGGCGGACGGAGCCAAAAACATTCAGTACTTC

size: .
D: .
V: TRBV7-3
J: TRBJ2-5
CDR3: CASSSRDPGAQYF
DNA: TGTGCCAGCAGCTCCAGGGATCCAGGGGCCCAGTACTTC

size: .
D: TRBD1
V: TRBV19
J: TRBJ1-2
CDR3: CASSGTAESYGYTF
DNA: TGTGCCAGTAGTGGGACAGCCGAGAGCTATGGCTACACCTTC

size: .
D: TRBD2
V: TRBV24-1
J: TRBJ2-7
CDR3: CATSVSGTSGIYF
DNA: TGTGCCACCAGTGTTTCCGGGACTAGCGGGATCTACTTC

size: .
D: TRBD1
V: TRBV28
J: TRBJ1-2
CDR3: CASSLGDRDQNYGYTF
DNA: TGTGCCAGCAGTTTGGGAGACAGGGACCAGAACTATGGCTACACCTTC

size: .
D: .
V: TRBV6-2/TRBV6-3
J: TRBJ2-1
CDR3: CASSYPPLHNEQFF
DNA: TGTGCCAGCAGTTACCCTCCCCTACACAATGAGCAGTTCTTC

size: .
D: TRBD1
V: TRBV9
J: TRBJ2-5
CDR3: CASSLRGQGSETQYF
DNA: TGTGCCAGCAGCCTAAGGGGACAGGGGAGTGAGACCCAGTACTTC

size: .
D: TRBD2
V: TRBV19
J: TRBJ2-3
CDR3: CASSITATSVITDTQYF
DNA: TGTGCCAGTAGTATCACGGCGACTAGCGTCATCACAGATACGCAGTATTTT

size: .
D: .
V: TRBV11-3
J: TRBJ2-5
CDR3: CASSLVCGGRETQYF
DNA: TGTGCCAGCAGCTTAGTATGCGGGGGCCGAGAGACCCAGTACTTC

size: .
D: .
V: TRBV2
J: TRBJ2-3
CDR3: CASSSDPSTDTQYF
DNA: TGTGCCAGCAGTAGCGACCCTAGCACAGATACGCAGTATTTT

size: .
D: TRBD1
V: TRBV7-7
J: TRBJ2-4
CDR3: CASSPDRGGIQYF
DNA: TGTGCCAGCAGCCCCGACAGGGGCGGCATTCAGTACTTC

size: .
D: TRBD1
V: TRBV5-6
J: TRBJ2-7
CDR3: CASSSDRDSYEQYF
DNA: TGTGCCAGCAGCTCCGACAGGGATTCCTACGAGCAGTACTTC

size: .
D: .
V: TRBV5-4
J: TRBJ1-4
CDR3: CASSLAGVEEKLFF
DNA: TGTGCCAGCAGCTTGGCCGGGGTCGAGGAAAAACTGTTTTTT

size: .
D: .
V: TRBV5-1
J: TRBJ2-3
CDR3: CASSPAYNNQGADTQYF
DNA: TGCGCCAGCAGCCCCGCTTATAACAACCAGGGTGCAGATACGCAGTATTTT

size: .
D: .
V: TRBV2
J: TRBJ1-6
CDR3: CASRQGGWNSPLHF
DNA: TGTGCCAGCCGCCAAGGGGGTTGGAATTCACCCCTCCACTTT

size: .
D: .
V: TRBV11-2
J: TRBJ1-6
CDR3: CASTQGPPPLHF
DNA: TGTGCCAGCACCCAGGGGCCTCCACCCCTCCACTTT

size: .
D: TRBD1
V: TRBV5-1
J: TRBJ2-5
CDR3: CASSPGTVQETQYF
DNA: TGCGCCAGCAGCCCGGGGACAGTCCAAGAGACCCAGTACTTC

size: .
D: TRBD2
V: TRBV9
J: TRBJ2-1
CDR3: CASSVAASGQNEQFF
DNA: TGTGCCAGCAGCGTAGCGGCTAGCGGGCAAAATGAGCAGTTCTTC

size: .
D: .
V: TRBV28
J: TRBJ1-5
CDR3: CASSSPSGIQPQHF
DNA: TGTGCCAGCAGTTCCCCGTCCGGGATTCAGCCCCAGCATTTT

size: .
D: .
V: TRBV10-1
J: TRBJ2-5
CDR3: CASSENPLRETQYF
DNA: TGCGCCAGCAGTGAGAATCCATTACGGGAGACCCAGTACTTC

size: .
D: .
V: TRBV5-6
J: TRBJ1-4
CDR3: CASSLGRRAWEANEKLFF
DNA: TGTGCCAGCAGCTTGGGGCGCAGGGCATGGGAAGCTAATGAAAAACTGTTTTTT

size: .
D: TRBD1
V: TRBV5-1
J: TRBJ2-7
CDR3: CASSLPGQQSSYEQYF
DNA: TGCGCCAGCAGCCTTCCGGGACAGCAGAGCTCCTACGAGCAGTACTTC

size: once
D: TRBD1
V: TRBV7-9
J: TRBJ2-1
CDR3: CASSLNTGAQQFF
DNA: TGTGCCAGCAGCTTGAACACAGGGGCCCAGCAGTTCTTC

size: once
D: .
V: TRBV5-1
J: TRBJ2-3
CDR3: CASSKDSNTDTQYF
DNA: TGCGCCAGCAGCAAGGACAGTAACACAGATACGCAGTATTTT

size: .
D: .
V: TRBV7-8
J: TRBJ1-2
CDR3: CASSPEGGWGYTF
DNA: TGTGCCAGCAGCCCAGAGGGTGGTTGGGGCTACACCTTC

size: .
D: TRBD1
V: TRBV7-9
J: TRBJ2-7
CDR3: CASSLARTQGTDTYEQYF
DNA: TGTGCCAGCAGCTTAGCGAGGACACAGGGGACCGATACCTACGAGCAGTACTTC

size: .
D: TRBD2
V: TRBV28
J: TRBJ2-1
CDR3: CASSLWGAGGTYNEQFF
DNA: TGTGCCAGCAGTTTATGGGGGGCGGGAGGGACCTACAATGAGCAGTTCTTC

size: .
D: TRBD1
V: TRBV27
J: TRBJ2-7
CDR3: CASSSPGTGGYEQYF
DNA: TGTGCCAGCAGTTCGCCCGGGACAGGGGGCTACGAGCAGTACTTC

size: .
D: .
V: TRBV9
J: TRBJ2-3
CDR3: CASSVYQGGGTDTQYF
DNA: TGTGCCAGCAGCGTTTATCAGGGCGGGGGCACAGATACGCAGTATTTT

size: .
D: TRBD1
V: TRBV5-4
J: TRBJ1-6
CDR3: CASSLAWDRGNSPLHF
DNA: TGTGCCAGCAGCTTGGCCTGGGACAGGGGTAATTCACCCCTCCACTTT

size: .
D: TRBD1
V: TRBV5-1
J: TRBJ2-1
CDR3: CASSGQERAYNEQFF
DNA: TGCGCCAGCAGCGGACAGGAGAGGGCCTACAATGAGCAGTTCTTC

size: .
D: TRBD2
V: TRBV3-1/TRBV3-2
J: TRBJ2-5
CDR3: CASSPRLAGGQETQYF
DNA: TGTGCCAGCAGTCCTAGACTAGCGGGGGGGCAAGAGACCCAGTACTTC

size: .
D: .
V: TRBV28
J: TRBJ2-7
CDR3: CASSLGPTRGGRSYEQYF
DNA: TGTGCCAGCAGTTTAGGCCCCACTAGGGGGGGGAGGTCCTACGAGCAGTACTTC

size: .
D: TRBD1
V: TRBV7-2
J: TRBJ1-2
CDR3: CASSLDSGGSGYTF
DNA: TGTGCCAGCAGCTTAGATTCAGGGGGTAGTGGCTACACCTTC

size: .
D: TRBD2
V: TRBV28
J: TRBJ2-3
CDR3: CASSPGGAKDTQYF
DNA: TGTGCCAGCAGTCCCGGGGGGGCCAAAGATACGCAGTATTTT

size: once
D: .
V: TRBV6-5
J: TRBJ2-2
CDR3: CATAWRAGELFF
DNA: TGTGCCACCGCTTGGAGGGCCGGGGAGCTGTTTTTT

size: .
D: .
V: TRBV3-1/TRBV3-2
J: TRBJ1-4
CDR3: CASGEEKLFF
DNA: TGTGCCAGCGGGGAGGAAAAACTGTTTTTT

size: .
D: .
V: TRBV29-1
J: TRBJ1-4
CDR3: CSANVRTNEKLFF
DNA: TGCAGCGCGAACGTGAGAACTAATGAAAAACTGTTTTTT

size: .
D: TRBD1
V: TRBV5-1
J: TRBJ2-7
CDR3: CASSLPTGTGRYEQYF
DNA: TGCGCCAGCAGCCTCCCGACCGGGACAGGGCGGTACGAGCAGTACTTC

size: .
D: TRBD2
V: TRBV3-1/TRBV3-2
J: TRBJ2-2
CDR3: CASSQERGIAPGGTRAGELFF
DNA: TGTGCCAGCAGCCAAGAACGGGGGATTGCACCGGGGGGTACTCGGGCCGGGGAGCTGTTTTTT

size: .
D: .
V: TRBV29-1
J: TRBJ1-1
CDR3: CSVRGSGTEAFF
DNA: TGCAGCGTTAGGGGGTCAGGCACTGAAGCTTTCTTT

size: .
D: .
V: TRBV9
J: TRBJ1-1
CDR3: CASSPRIGGTEAFF
DNA: TGTGCCAGCAGCCCCCGTATAGGGGGCACTGAAGCTTTCTTT

size: .
D: .
V: TRBV9
J: TRBJ2-7
CDR3: CASSVGYSSSYEQYF
DNA: TGTGCCAGCAGCGTAGGATACAGCAGCTCCTACGAGCAGTACTTC